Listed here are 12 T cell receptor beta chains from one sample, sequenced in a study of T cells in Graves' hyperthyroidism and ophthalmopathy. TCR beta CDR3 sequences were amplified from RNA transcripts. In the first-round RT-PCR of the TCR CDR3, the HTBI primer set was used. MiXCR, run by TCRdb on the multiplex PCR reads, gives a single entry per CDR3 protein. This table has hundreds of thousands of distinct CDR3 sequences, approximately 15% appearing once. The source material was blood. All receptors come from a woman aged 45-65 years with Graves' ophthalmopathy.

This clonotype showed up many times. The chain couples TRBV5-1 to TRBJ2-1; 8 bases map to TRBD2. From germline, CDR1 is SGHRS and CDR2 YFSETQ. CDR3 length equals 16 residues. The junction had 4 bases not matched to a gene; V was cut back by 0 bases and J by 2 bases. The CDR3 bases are TGCGCCAGCAGCTTGGAAGGAGCGGGGGCCTACAATGAGCAGTTCTTC. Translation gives CASSLEGAGAYNEQFF.

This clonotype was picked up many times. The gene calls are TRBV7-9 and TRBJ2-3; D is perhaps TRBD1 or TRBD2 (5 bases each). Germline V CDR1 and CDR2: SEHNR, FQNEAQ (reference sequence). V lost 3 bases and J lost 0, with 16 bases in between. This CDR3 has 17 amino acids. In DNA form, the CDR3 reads TGTGCCAGCAGCTTGTGGACCGGGACGGCTAGCACAGATACGCAGTATTTT. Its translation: CASSLWTGTASTDTQYF.

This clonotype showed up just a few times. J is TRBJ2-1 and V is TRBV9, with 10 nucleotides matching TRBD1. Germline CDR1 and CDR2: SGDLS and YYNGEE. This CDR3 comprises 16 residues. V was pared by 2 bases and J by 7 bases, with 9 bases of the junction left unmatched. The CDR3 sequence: CASSVQSGTGDNEQFF. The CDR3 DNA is TGTGCCAGCAGCGTGCAGTCCGGGACAGGGGATAATGAGCAGTTCTTC.

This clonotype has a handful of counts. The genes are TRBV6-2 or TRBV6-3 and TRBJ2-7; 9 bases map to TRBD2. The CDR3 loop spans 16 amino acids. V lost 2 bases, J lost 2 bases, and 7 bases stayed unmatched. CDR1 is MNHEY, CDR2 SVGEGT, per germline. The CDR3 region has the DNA TGTGCCAGCAGTTACCCGCGGGGGGGCCGTCCCTACGAGCAGTACTTC. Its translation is CASSYPRGGRPYEQYF.

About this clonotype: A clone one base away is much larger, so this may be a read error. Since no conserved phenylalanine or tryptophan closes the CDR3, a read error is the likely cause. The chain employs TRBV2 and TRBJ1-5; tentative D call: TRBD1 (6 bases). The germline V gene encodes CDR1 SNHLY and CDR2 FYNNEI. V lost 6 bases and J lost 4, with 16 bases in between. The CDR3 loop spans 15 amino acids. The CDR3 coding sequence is TGTGCCAGCAGAGACACAGGGTTTGGGAATCAGCCCCAGCATTTA. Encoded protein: CASRDTGFGNQPQHL.

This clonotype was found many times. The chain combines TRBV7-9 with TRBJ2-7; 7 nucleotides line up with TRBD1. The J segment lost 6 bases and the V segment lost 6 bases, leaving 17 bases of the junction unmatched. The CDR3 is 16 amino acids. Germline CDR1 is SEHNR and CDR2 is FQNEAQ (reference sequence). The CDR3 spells CASSPGTGVQDSEQYF. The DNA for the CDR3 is TGTGCCAGCAGTCCTGGCACAGGGGTCCAGGATTCCGAGCAGTACTTC.

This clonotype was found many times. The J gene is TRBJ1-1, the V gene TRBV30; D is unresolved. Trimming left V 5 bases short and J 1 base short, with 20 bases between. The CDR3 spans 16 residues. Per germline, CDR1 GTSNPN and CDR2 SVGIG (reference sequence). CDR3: CAWGTLGLSRNTEAFF. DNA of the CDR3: TGTGCCTGGGGTACCCTTGGTCTGTCTAGGAACACTGAAGCTTTCTTT.

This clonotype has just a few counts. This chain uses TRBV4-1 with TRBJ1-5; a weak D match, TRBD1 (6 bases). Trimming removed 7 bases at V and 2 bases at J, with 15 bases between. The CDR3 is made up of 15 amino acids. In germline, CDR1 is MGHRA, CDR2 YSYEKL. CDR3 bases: TGCGCCAGCAACCCAGGGGTATCGGGCAATCAGCCCCAGCATTTT. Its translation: CASNPGVSGNQPQHF.

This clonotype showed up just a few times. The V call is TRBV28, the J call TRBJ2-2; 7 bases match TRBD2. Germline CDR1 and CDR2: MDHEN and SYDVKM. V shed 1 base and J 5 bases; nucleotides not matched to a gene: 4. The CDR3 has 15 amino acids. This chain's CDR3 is CASSLFRLATGELFF. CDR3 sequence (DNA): TGTGCCAGCAGTTTATTTCGACTAGCTACCGGGGAGCTGTTTTTT. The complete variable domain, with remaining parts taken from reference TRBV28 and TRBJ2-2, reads DVKVTQSSRYLVKRTGEKVFLECVQDMDHENMFWYRQDPGLGLRLIYFSYDVKMKEKGDIPEGYSVSREKKERFSLILESASTNQTSMYLCASSLFRLATGELFFGEGSRLTVL.

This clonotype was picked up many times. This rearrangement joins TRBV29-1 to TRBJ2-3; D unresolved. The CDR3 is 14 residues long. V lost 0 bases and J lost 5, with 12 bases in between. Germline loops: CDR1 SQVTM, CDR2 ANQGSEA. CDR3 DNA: TGCAGCGTTGAAGATGTAGGGTGGCGAGATACGCAGTATTTT. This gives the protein CSVEDVGWRDTQYF.

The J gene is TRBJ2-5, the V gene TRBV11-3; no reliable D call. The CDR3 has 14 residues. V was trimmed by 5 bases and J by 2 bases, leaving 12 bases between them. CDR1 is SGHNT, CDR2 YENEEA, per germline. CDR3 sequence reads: CASSLLTAQETQYF. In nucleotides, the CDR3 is TGTGCCAGCAGCCTGCTAACAGCTCAAGAGACCCAGTACTTC.

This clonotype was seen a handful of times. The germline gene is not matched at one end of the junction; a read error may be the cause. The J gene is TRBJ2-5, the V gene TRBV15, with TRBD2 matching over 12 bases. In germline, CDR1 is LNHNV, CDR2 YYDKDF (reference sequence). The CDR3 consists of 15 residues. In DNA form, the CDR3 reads TGTGCCACCACCAGACTAGCGGGAGATCAAGAGACCCAGTACTTC. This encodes CATTRLAGDQETQYF.